This T cell receptor beta chain was found in a study of T cell repertoires and HLA-DP antigens. On this clone: The antigen is not known.

Only in-frame clones appear in the TCRdb table, and some are missing; sequencing was by immunoSEQ multiplex PCR. Of 90,000 to 130,000 clones listed, 90% to 95% are singletons. The source material was CD4+ T cells from PBMCs. The sequence was collected from a woman between 18 and 29 years old in good health and CMV-seronegative.

The CDR3 region is CASSQEVPRQGRGTIYF. For the CDR3, the DNA is TGCGCCAGCAGCCAAGAGGTGCCGAGACAGGGAAGAGGCACCATATATTTT. The J gene is TRBJ1-3, the V gene TRBV4-1; 7 bases align to TRBD1. Germline CDR1 MGHRA, CDR2 YSYEKL. The J segment lost 9 bases and the V segment lost 0 bases, leaving 14 bases of the junction unmatched. The CDR3 spans 17 residues.